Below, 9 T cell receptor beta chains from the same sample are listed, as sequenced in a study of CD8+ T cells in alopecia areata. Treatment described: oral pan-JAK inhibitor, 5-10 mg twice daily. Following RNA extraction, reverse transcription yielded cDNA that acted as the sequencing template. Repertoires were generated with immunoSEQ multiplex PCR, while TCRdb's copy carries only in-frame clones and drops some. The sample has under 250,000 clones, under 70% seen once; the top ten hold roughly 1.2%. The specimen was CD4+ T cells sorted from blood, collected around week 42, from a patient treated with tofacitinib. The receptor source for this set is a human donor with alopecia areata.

CDR3 nucleotide sequence: TGTGCCAGCAGTCGATCAAATAACCCCTTACGCCTTCAGTCCTACGAGCAGTACTTC. It encodes CASSRSNNPLRLQSYEQYF. The chain has TRBV13 and TRBJ2-7; no clear D gene. V lost 6 bases and J lost 1, with 28 bases in between. The CDR3 has 19 residues. Germline V gives CDR1 PRHDT, CDR2 FYEKMQ (reference sequence).

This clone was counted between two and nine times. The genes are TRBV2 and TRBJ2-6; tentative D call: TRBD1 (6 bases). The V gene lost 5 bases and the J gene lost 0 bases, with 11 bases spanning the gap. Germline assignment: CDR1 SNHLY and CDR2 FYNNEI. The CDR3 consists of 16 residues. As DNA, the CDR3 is TGTGCCAGCAGTTCGGACAGACTCTCTGGGGCCAACGTCCTGACTTTC. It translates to CASSSDRLSGANVLTF.

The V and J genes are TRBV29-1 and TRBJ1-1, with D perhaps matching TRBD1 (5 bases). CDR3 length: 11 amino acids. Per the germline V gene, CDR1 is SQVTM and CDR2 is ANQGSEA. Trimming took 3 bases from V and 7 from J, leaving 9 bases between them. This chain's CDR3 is CSVDRGDEAFF. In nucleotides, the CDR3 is TGCAGCGTTGATAGGGGCGATGAAGCTTTCTTT.

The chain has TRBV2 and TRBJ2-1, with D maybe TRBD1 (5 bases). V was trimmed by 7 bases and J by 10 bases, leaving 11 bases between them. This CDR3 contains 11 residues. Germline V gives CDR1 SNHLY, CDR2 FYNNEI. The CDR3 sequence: CASTGQREQFF. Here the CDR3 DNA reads TGTGCCAGCACTGGACAAAGGGAGCAGTTCTTC.

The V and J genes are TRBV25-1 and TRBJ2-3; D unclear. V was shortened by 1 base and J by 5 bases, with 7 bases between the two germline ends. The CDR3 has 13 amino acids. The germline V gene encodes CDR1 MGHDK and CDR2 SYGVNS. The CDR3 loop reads CASSEFYGDTQYF. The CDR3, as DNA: TGTGCCAGCAGTGAATTTTACGGAGATACGCAGTATTTT. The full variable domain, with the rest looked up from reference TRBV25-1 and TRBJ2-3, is EADIYQTPRYLVIGTGKKITLECSQTMGHDKMYWYQQDPGMELHLIHYSYGVNSTEKGDLSSESTVSRIRTEHFPLTLESARPSHTSQYLCASSEFYGDTQYFGPGTRLTVL.

CDR3: CAWSVRSLNYGYTF. Written as DNA, the CDR3 is TGTGCCTGGAGTGTACGGTCCCTTAACTATGGCTACACCTTC. This chain joins TRBV30 and TRBJ1-2; no definite D call. Germline V lookup: CDR1 GTSNPN, CDR2 SVGIG (reference sequence). This CDR3 contains 14 residues. The germline V and J ends were trimmed by 0 bases and 1 base, with 9 bases remaining between them.

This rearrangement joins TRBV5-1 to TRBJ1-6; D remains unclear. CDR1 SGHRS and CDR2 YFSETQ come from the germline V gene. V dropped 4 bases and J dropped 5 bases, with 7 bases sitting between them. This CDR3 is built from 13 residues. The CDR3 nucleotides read TGCGCCAGCAGCGGACGAAATAATTCACCCCTCCACTTT. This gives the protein CASSGRNNSPLHF.

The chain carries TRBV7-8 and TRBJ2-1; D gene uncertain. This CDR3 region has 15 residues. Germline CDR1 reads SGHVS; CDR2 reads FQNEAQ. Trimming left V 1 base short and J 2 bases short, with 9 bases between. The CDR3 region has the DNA TGTGCCAGCAGCTTAGGGCAAACCCCCTACAATGAGCAGTTCTTC. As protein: CASSLGQTPYNEQFF.

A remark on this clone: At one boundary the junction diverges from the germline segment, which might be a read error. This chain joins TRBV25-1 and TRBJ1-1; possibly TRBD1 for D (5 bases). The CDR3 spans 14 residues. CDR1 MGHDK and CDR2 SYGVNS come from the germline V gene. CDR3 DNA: TGTGCCAGCAGTGATGGGGGATTGAAGACTGAAGCTTTCTTT. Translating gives CASSDGGLKTEAFF.